The rows below give T cell receptor beta chains drawn from one sample of a study of blood T cell repertoires in COVID-19. Assay used: immunoSEQ multiplex PCR; TCRdb lists only in-frame clones, some missing. The sample has approximately 100,000 clones; 69% are singletons. The source material was peripheral blood. These receptors were collected from an older man with acute or convalescent COVID-19. Both conserved end residues are part of each CDR3. A clone size is listed for some rows: how often the clone was seen (once, few, many), or a class if it is expanded.

CDR3 protein | J gene | clone size | V gene
CASSLAGAGANVLTF | TRBJ2-6 | . | TRBV5-1
CASSSVFYNEQFF | TRBJ2-1 | few | TRBV9
CASSPPTSRQETQYF | TRBJ2-5 | . | TRBV18
CASSYELTGNYGYTF | TRBJ1-2 | . | TRBV6-6
CASSLYRDRGGNQPQHF | TRBJ1-5 | once | TRBV28
CASGLRGYEQFF | TRBJ2-1 | few | TRBV12-5
CATSVAGSYEQYF | TRBJ2-7 | once | TRBV24-1
CATGTISYNEQFF | TRBJ2-1 | . | TRBV5-6
CASSAQGTTDTQYF | TRBJ2-3 | . | TRBV7-2
CATSVSGYEQYF | TRBJ2-7 | . | TRBV27
CASSLTGVGQPQHF | TRBJ1-5 | . | TRBV7-9
CASSLKGSLAGYEQYF | TRBJ2-7 | . | TRBV27
CASSQEGGIYNEQFF | TRBJ2-1 | . | TRBV3-1/TRBV3-2
CASSSGRASSNEKLFF | TRBJ1-4 | few | TRBV7-2
CASSMGQGSYEQYF | TRBJ2-7 | . | TRBV18
CASSSPRDKGNTIYF | TRBJ1-3 | . | TRBV5-6
CANSLAGEETQYF | TRBJ2-5 | once | TRBV7-9
CASSLWERETQYF | TRBJ2-5 | . | TRBV7-9
CAISVNGQGAQTQYF | TRBJ2-5 | once | TRBV10-3
CASSLAGLAQETQYF | TRBJ2-5 | . | TRBV5-1
CASSLGRAGGEQFF | TRBJ2-1 | . | TRBV2
CASTPGRVDTQYF | TRBJ2-3 | . | TRBV12-3/TRBV12-4
CASSHPGLRSGSQSYEQYF | TRBJ2-7 | few | TRBV4-1
CASTSDRESTEAFF | TRBJ1-1 | few | TRBV7-8
CASSQWSGSSYEQYF | TRBJ2-7 | . | TRBV4-3
CASSLRGGRAYEQYF | TRBJ2-7 | . | TRBV7-6
CASSQGAILGSAKNIQYF | TRBJ2-4 | . | TRBV4-1
CASSDPGLPLHF | TRBJ1-6 | few | TRBV2
CSGALGSYNEQFF | TRBJ2-1 | . | TRBV29-1
CASSFEGIQYF | TRBJ2-4 | . | TRBV28
CASSRRLGGRNEQFF | TRBJ2-1 | few | TRBV6-5
CASSPTSSNTIYF | TRBJ1-3 | once | TRBV19
CASSAGQLQPQHF | TRBJ1-5 | . | TRBV5-5
CATWDRENEQFF | TRBJ2-1 | . | TRBV28
CASSSRRGGGATNEKLFF | TRBJ1-4 | once | TRBV19
CASSLDGGHGYTF | TRBJ1-2 | . | TRBV7-9
CSAQGNEQFF | TRBJ2-1 | . | TRBV20-1
CASSAPRGVLAGEETQYF | TRBJ2-5 | . | TRBV6-1
CSVEEVPGTEAFF | TRBJ1-1 | . | TRBV29-1
CASSLTLYRVGGYTF | TRBJ1-2 | . | TRBV5-6
CASGTGYTQYF | TRBJ2-3 | . | TRBV12-5
CATREEKLFF | TRBJ1-4 | few | TRBV28
CASSTGMANTEAFF | TRBJ1-1 | medium-sized | TRBV27
CASSFQNTEAFF | TRBJ1-1 | once | TRBV6-5
CASSYFLEPQHF | TRBJ1-5 | . | TRBV21-1
CASSRVRGVTDTQYF | TRBJ2-3 | . | TRBV5-1
CASSQSPGGEKLFF | TRBJ1-4 | few | TRBV4-1
CASRAAWGGGGGYNEQFF | TRBJ2-1 | . | TRBV28